The next 6 T cell receptor beta chains were all read from a single sample in a study of blood T cell repertoires in COVID-19. Clones were sequenced by immunoSEQ multiplex PCR, and TCRdb holds only the in-frame ones, with some missing. The data contain approximately 440,000 clones, less than 95% of them singletons. Material for sequencing was PBMCs or T cells enriched from blood (not recorded which). The source of these receptors is a man aged 18 to 35 who had recovered from COVID-19.

The rearrangement joins TRBV11-2 to TRBJ1-2; D perhaps matches TRBD1 (5 bases). CDR1 is SGHAT, CDR2 FQNNGV, per germline. The germline V and J ends were trimmed by 6 bases and 8 bases, with 25 bases remaining between them. CDR3 length: 16 residues. The CDR3 protein is CASSLDPAGMVWGYTF. As DNA, the CDR3 is TGTGCCAGCAGTCTAGACCCAGCAGGGATGGTCTGGGGCTACACCTTC. Combining the CDR3 with reference TRBV11-2 and TRBJ1-2 gives the whole variable domain EAGVAQSPRYKIIEKRQSVAFWCNPISGHATLYWYQQILGQGPKLLIQFQNNGVVDDSQLPKDRFSAERLKGVDSTLKIQPAKLEDSAVYLCASSLDPAGMVWGYTFGSGTRLTVV.

This clone was counted between two and nine times. The genes are TRBV6-5 and TRBJ1-2; maybe TRBD1 (6 bases). Germline-derived CDR1 and CDR2 are MNHEY and SVGAGI. V was clipped by 10 bases and J by 4 bases, with 16 bases between them. The CDR3 length is 13 residues. DNA for the CDR3: TGTGCCACATCGAGGACAGATGGCTATGGCTACACCTTC. Amino acid sequence: CATSRTDGYGYTF.

This chain uses TRBV10-2 with TRBJ2-2; 7 bases agree with TRBD2. J was trimmed by 6 bases and V by 8 bases; bases with no gene match: 18. The CDR3 loop spans 17 amino acids. CDR1 and CDR2 from the germline V gene are WSHSY and SAAADI. Here the CDR3 DNA reads TGCGCCAGCCTCAAACCTCTTCGCGGGAGAGAGGCCGGGGAGCTGTTTTTT. The encoded protein is CASLKPLRGREAGELFF.

This clone was detected a few times. The chain joins TRBV3-1 (or the pseudogene TRBV3-2) to TRBJ1-5; D perhaps matches TRBD1 (6 bases). The CDR3 sequence is 16 residues long. Germline CDR1 and CDR2: LGHDT and YNNKEL (reference sequence). Between the trimmed V and J ends, which lost 1 base and 4 bases, there was a span of 14 bases. CDR3 in DNA: TGTGCCAGCAGCCAAGGCCCCGGACAGCAAAATCAGCCCCAGCATTTT. Amino acids: CASSQGPGQQNQPQHF.

CDR3 region: CAIRVDREIDGYTF. The CDR3 coding sequence is TGTGCCATCAGGGTGGACAGGGAGATTGATGGCTACACCTTC. The chain employs TRBV10-3 and TRBJ1-2, with 8 bases aligning to TRBD1. The ends lost 6 bases at V and 6 bases at J; junction bases unmatched: 9. CDR1 and CDR2 from the germline V gene are ENHRY and SYGVKD. This CDR3 region has 14 residues.

CDR3 DNA sequence: TGCGCCAGCAGCCGCACTACAACCCCCGGATACGGGGATGGCTACACCTTC. Translating it yields CASSRTTTPGYGDGYTF. V usage is TRBV5-1 and J usage is TRBJ1-2; no clear D. Trimming removed 4 bases at V and 6 bases at J, with 25 bases between. The CDR3 sequence is 17 residues long. The V gene's germline CDR1 is SGHRS and CDR2 YFSETQ. Complete variable domain (other parts from reference TRBV5-1 and TRBJ1-2): KAGVTQTPRYLIKTRGQQVTLSCSPISGHRSVSWYQQTPGQGLQFLFEYFSETQRNKGNFPGRFSGRQFSNSRSEMNVSTLELGDSALYLCASSRTTTPGYGDGYTFGSGTRLTVV.